Listed below are T cell receptor beta chains from one sample, sequenced in a study of blood T cell repertoires in COVID-19. Clones were read by immunoSEQ multiplex PCR, and TCRdb kept only the in-frame ones, dropping some. The profile covers more than 200,000 clones, with around four fifths appearing a single time and 4.2% taken by the ten largest. The sequencing input was peripheral blood. Every receptor here comes from a man between 60 and 70 years old with acute or convalescent COVID-19. The CDR3 runs from the conserved cysteine through the conserved F or W. The D gene is left open where the match is weak. Size is stated for part of the rows, as once, few or many counts, or as a class when the clone is expanded.

D: .; size: .; V: TRBV18; J: TRBJ2-3; CDR3: CASSPYSGGTTDTQYF; DNA: TGTGCCAGCTCACCATATTCGGGGGGCACTACAGATACGCAGTATTTT
D: .; size: .; V: TRBV6-1; J: TRBJ1-2; CDR3: CASSALTGRASYGYTF; DNA: TGTGCCAGCAGTGCTTTAACAGGACGAGCTAGCTATGGCTACACCTTC
D: .; size: .; V: TRBV29-1; J: TRBJ1-1; CDR3: CSVIVQGVIAEAFF; DNA: TGCAGCGTTATCGTACAGGGAGTTATCGCTGAAGCTTTCTTT
D: .; size: .; V: TRBV7-9; J: TRBJ1-2; CDR3: CASSLAAGKDYGYTF; DNA: TGTGCCAGCAGCTTAGCTGCAGGGAAGGACTATGGCTACACCTTC
D: .; size: .; V: TRBV18; J: TRBJ2-7; CDR3: CASSPSTGIAYEQYF; DNA: TGTGCCAGCTCACCATCGACAGGTATAGCCTACGAGCAGTACTTC
D: TRBD1; size: .; V: TRBV5-6; J: TRBJ1-6; CDR3: CASSLRRTGSNSPLHF; DNA: TGTGCCAGCAGCCTCAGAAGGACAGGGTCAAATTCACCCCTCCACTTT
D: TRBD1; size: .; V: TRBV5-1; J: TRBJ2-3; CDR3: CASTRTGGGTDTQYF; DNA: TGCGCCAGCACGAGGACAGGTGGAGGCACAGATACGCAGTATTTT
D: TRBD1; size: .; V: TRBV7-9; J: TRBJ1-2; CDR3: CASSLILGGTGTRRYGYTF; DNA: TGTGCCAGCAGCTTAATACTCGGCGGGACAGGGACAAGGCGGTATGGCTACACCTTC
D: TRBD1; size: few; V: TRBV5-1; J: TRBJ1-1; CDR3: CASSFQGASRTEAFF; DNA: TGCGCCAGCAGCTTTCAGGGGGCGTCGAGGACTGAAGCTTTCTTT
D: TRBD2; size: .; V: TRBV5-4; J: TRBJ2-5; CDR3: CASSLISGLQETQYF; DNA: TGTGCCAGCAGCTTGATTAGCGGGCTTCAAGAGACCCAGTACTTC
D: .; size: .; V: TRBV9; J: TRBJ1-2; CDR3: CASSADGRGNYGYTF; DNA: TGTGCCAGCAGCGCGGACGGGAGGGGCAACTATGGCTACACCTTC
D: .; size: .; V: TRBV27; J: TRBJ1-6; CDR3: CASSLSVQGASPLHF; DNA: TGTGCCAGCAGTTTATCGGTACAGGGAGCTTCACCCCTCCACTTT
D: TRBD1; size: .; V: TRBV3-1/TRBV3-2; J: TRBJ2-7; CDR3: CASSQAPGGYEQYF; DNA: TGTGCCAGCAGCCAAGCTCCAGGGGGATACGAGCAGTACTTC
D: .; size: .; V: TRBV21-1; J: TRBJ2-7; CDR3: CASSSDGGETYEQYF; DNA: TGTGCCAGCAGCTCGGATGGGGGGGAGACCTACGAGCAGTACTTC
D: .; size: .; V: TRBV7-3; J: TRBJ1-5; CDR3: CASTRGGWPQHF; DNA: TGTGCCAGCACGCGCGGTGGTTGGCCCCAGCATTTT
D: .; size: .; V: TRBV5-4; J: TRBJ2-5; CDR3: CASSSGYDQETQYF; DNA: TGTGCCAGCAGCTCCGGGTACGACCAAGAGACCCAGTACTTC
D: .; size: .; V: TRBV4-2; J: TRBJ2-7; CDR3: CASSQSASAGTHFYEQYF; DNA: TGTGCCAGCAGCCAATCTGCCTCGGCCGGGACTCACTTTTACGAGCAGTACTTC
D: .; size: .; V: TRBV7-9; J: TRBJ1-2; CDR3: CASSLGYSKNYGYTF; DNA: TGTGCCAGCAGCTTAGGATACAGTAAGAACTATGGCTACACCTTC
D: .; size: .; V: TRBV30; J: TRBJ2-6; CDR3: CAWSSGMSSGANVLTF; DNA: TGTGCCTGGAGCTCCGGGATGAGCTCTGGGGCCAACGTCCTGACTTTC
D: .; size: .; V: TRBV5-5; J: TRBJ1-4; CDR3: CASSLGLGVKNEKLFF; DNA: TGTGCCAGCAGTCTGGGTTTAGGGGTGAAGAATGAAAAACTGTTTTTT
D: .; size: .; V: TRBV30; J: TRBJ1-1; CDR3: CAWSQGYRKRAGAEAFF; DNA: TGTGCCTGGAGTCAAGGTTACCGAAAAAGGGCAGGGGCTGAAGCTTTCTTT
D: .; size: .; V: TRBV7-8; J: TRBJ2-2; CDR3: CASSLDPSGELFF; DNA: TGTGCCAGCAGCTTAGATCCTAGCGGGGAGCTGTTTTTT
D: .; size: once; V: TRBV6-2/TRBV6-3; J: TRBJ2-1; CDR3: CASSYDVRDYNEQFF; DNA: TGTGCCAGCAGTTACGATGTCAGGGATTACAATGAGCAGTTCTTC
D: TRBD2; size: .; V: TRBV4-1; J: TRBJ2-7; CDR3: CASSLSGGAFEQYF; DNA: TGCGCCAGCAGCCTTAGCGGGGGGGCCTTCGAGCAGTACTTC
D: .; size: .; V: TRBV3-1/TRBV3-2; J: TRBJ2-1; CDR3: CASSLGERQFF; DNA: TGTGCCAGCAGTCTGGGAGAACGGCAGTTCTTC
D: TRBD2; size: .; V: TRBV19; J: TRBJ2-7; CDR3: CASSPLGTSGTYEQYF; DNA: TGTGCCAGTAGTCCCCTCGGGACTAGCGGAACCTACGAGCAGTACTTC
D: TRBD1; size: .; V: TRBV7-9; J: TRBJ2-3; CDR3: CASSPRPGGDTQYF; DNA: TGTGCCAGCAGCCCTCGTCCAGGGGGAGATACGCAGTATTTT
D: .; size: .; V: TRBV18; J: TRBJ1-1; CDR3: CASSPGIQGYTEAFF; DNA: TGTGCCAGCTCACCCGGGATACAGGGTTACACTGAAGCTTTCTTT
D: TRBD1; size: .; V: TRBV6-5; J: TRBJ2-7; CDR3: CASSPTGSYEQYF; DNA: TGTGCCAGCAGCCCGACAGGGTCCTACGAGCAGTACTTC
D: .; size: .; V: TRBV30; J: TRBJ1-1; CDR3: CAWTTTGQFEAFF; DNA: TGTGCCTGGACCACAACCGGACAGTTTGAAGCTTTCTTT
D: TRBD1; size: few; V: TRBV7-2; J: TRBJ1-6; CDR3: CASSLVWTGGNNSPLHF; DNA: TGTGCCAGCAGCTTAGTATGGACAGGGGGAAATAATTCACCCCTCCACTTT
D: TRBD1; size: once; V: TRBV28; J: TRBJ1-6; CDR3: CASWDRLNSPLHF; DNA: TGTGCCAGCTGGGACAGACTTAATTCACCCCTCCACTTT
D: TRBD2; size: .; V: TRBV10-3; J: TRBJ2-7; CDR3: CAITAGGQIYEQYF; DNA: TGTGCCATTACAGCGGGAGGCCAGATCTACGAGCAGTACTTC
D: TRBD1; size: .; V: TRBV10-2; J: TRBJ2-7; CDR3: CASSVRQGHTYEQYF; DNA: TGCGCCAGCAGTGTCCGACAGGGCCACACCTACGAGCAGTACTTC
D: TRBD2; size: .; V: TRBV20-1; J: TRBJ2-5; CDR3: CSASGTSGRFQETQYF; DNA: TGCAGTGCTAGTGGGACTAGCGGGAGATTCCAAGAGACCCAGTACTTC
D: .; size: .; V: TRBV5-1; J: TRBJ1-5; CDR3: CASSSGLSNQPQHF; DNA: TGCGCCAGCAGCTCTGGGCTTAGCAATCAGCCCCAGCATTTT
D: TRBD1; size: .; V: TRBV6-4; J: TRBJ1-4; CDR3: CAPQGVNEKLFF; DNA: TGTGCCCCCCAGGGGGTTAATGAAAAACTGTTTTTT
D: .; size: .; V: TRBV18; J: TRBJ2-2; CDR3: CASSPPRENGELFF; DNA: TGTGCCAGCTCACCACCCCGGGAGAACGGGGAGCTGTTTTTT
D: TRBD1; size: .; V: TRBV5-1; J: TRBJ1-1; CDR3: CASSRTGGENTEAFF; DNA: TGCGCCAGCAGCCGGACAGGGGGCGAGAACACTGAAGCTTTCTTT
D: .; size: .; V: TRBV6-1; J: TRBJ1-4; CDR3: CASSDRGGATNEKLFF; DNA: TGTGCCAGCAGTGATCGCGGGGGTGCAACTAATGAAAAACTGTTTTTT
D: TRBD1; size: .; V: TRBV29-1; J: TRBJ2-1; CDR3: CSGWGTGGEQFF; DNA: TGCAGCGGGTGGGGGACAGGGGGCGAGCAGTTCTTC
D: TRBD1; size: few; V: TRBV19; J: TRBJ1-4; CDR3: CASSHGQGREKLFF; DNA: TGTGCCAGTAGCCACGGACAGGGACGAGAAAAACTGTTTTTT
D: TRBD2; size: .; V: TRBV29-1; J: TRBJ2-7; CDR3: CSVSVTSGNYEQYF; DNA: TGCAGCGTGAGCGTGACTAGCGGGAACTACGAGCAGTACTTC
D: TRBD1; size: .; V: TRBV5-1; J: TRBJ2-1; CDR3: CASSRDRAGDNEQFF; DNA: TGCGCCAGCAGTCGGGACAGGGCGGGGGACAATGAGCAGTTCTTC
D: TRBD1; size: .; V: TRBV11-1; J: TRBJ1-2; CDR3: CASSPNRDSLFYGYTF; DNA: TGTGCCAGCAGCCCGAACCGGGACAGCCTCTTCTATGGCTACACCTTC
D: .; size: .; V: TRBV18; J: TRBJ2-3; CDR3: CASSPAALPDTQYF; DNA: TGTGCCAGCTCACCAGCGGCACTCCCAGATACGCAGTATTTT
D: TRBD1; size: .; V: TRBV7-9; J: TRBJ1-5; CDR3: CASSLKGTGSNQPQHF; DNA: TGTGCCAGCAGCTTAAAAGGGACAGGGAGCAATCAGCCCCAGCATTTT
D: .; size: .; V: TRBV29-1; J: TRBJ2-4; CDR3: CSVPGNGAKNIQYF; DNA: TGCAGCGTGCCCGGGAATGGAGCCAAAAACATTCAGTACTTC
D: TRBD2; size: .; V: TRBV7-9; J: TRBJ2-1; CDR3: CASSLASGRALNYNEQFF; DNA: TGTGCCAGCAGCTTAGCGAGCGGGAGGGCCCTGAACTACAATGAGCAGTTCTTC
D: .; size: .; V: TRBV7-2; J: TRBJ1-4; CDR3: CASSSGGYNEKLFF; DNA: TGTGCCAGCAGCTCGGGGGGTTATAATGAAAAACTGTTTTTT
D: TRBD2; size: .; V: TRBV9; J: TRBJ2-1; CDR3: CASSPPGLATNNEQFF; DNA: TGTGCCAGCAGCCCCCCGGGACTAGCTACGAACAATGAGCAGTTCTTC
D: TRBD1; size: .; V: TRBV5-1; J: TRBJ2-7; CDR3: CASSSGQGKVYEQYF; DNA: TGCGCCAGCAGCTCGGGACAGGGCAAAGTCTACGAGCAGTACTTC
D: .; size: .; V: TRBV5-1; J: TRBJ2-3; CDR3: CASSLDSSSTDTQYF; DNA: TGCGCCAGCAGCTTGGACAGCTCGTCCACAGATACGCAGTATTTT